This record looks at one T cell receptor beta chain sequence and its context. What antigen it recognizes has not been identified. The sample holds no much larger clone one base away, and base qualities are not on file. Healthy HIV-negative adults with no recently reported acute infections or vaccinations were included as donors. Every donor was a Caucasian adult residing in Nashville, Tennessee, USA. Magnetic negative selection was used to enrich CD4+ T cells, after which naive cells were positively selected on CD45RA and the negative fraction became the memory subset. Blood was obtained by leukapheresis, after which PBMCs were separated by Ficoll-Histopaque density gradient centrifugation and cryopreserved in liquid nitrogen vapor phase. Analytical flow cytometry was used to check the purity and quantity of each magnetically sorted T cell population. Each sorted fraction had its genomic DNA isolated and then quantified by UV absorbance on a Nanodrop 2000c.

This record belongs to a study of shared clonotypes between healthy human individuals (TCRdb year 2020). Regarding the complete study: A couple of women and a few men aged 18 to 49 years were included in the cohort. For each donor, CD4 naive and CD4 memory were each given three plates, CD8 naive was given two plates, and CD8 memory was given one plate. Blood TCR repertoires of roughly five healthy adults were deeply sequenced to estimate repertoire size and the extent of clonotype sharing between individuals. To increase sequencing depth and limit assay-specific biases, TCR repertoire library preparation and sequencing were carried out by different laboratories using diverse techniques. Each donor's leukapheresis produced roughly between about 0.8 and 8.9 billion PBMCs. Overall results and qualifications from the work: Larger estimated clonotype richness was generally found for naive subsets than for memory subsets. Even with the large sequencing depth, rarefaction of the sorted-subset datasets indicated that sequencing was incomplete. Because the study included only a small number of donors, the genetic and exposure-history diversity represented was limited. Higher generation probabilities were observed for clonotypes shared by all four sorted-subset donors than for non-shared clonotypes. Sampling was limited to blood, and TCR repertoires in tissue likely differ from TCR repertoires in blood. Sharing across four donors was observed for about 5% of naive CD4, about 4% of naive CD8, 2% to 2.5% of memory CD4, and roughly 0.4% of memory CD8 clonotypes. Pairwise subsampling led to the expectation that sequencing depth would affect the degree of clonotype sharing among donors.

The CDR3, cysteine through phenylalanine, is 13 amino acids long. Left in the record is the CDR3 DNA by itself, 39 bases read in frame from the first base. Looking up the germline V gene (reference sequence) yields CDR1 SGHNT and CDR2 YYREEE. V sheds 1 base and J sheds 5 bases, leaving 9 bases between their ends. Using the deep immunoSEQ assay, TCR CDR3 regions were amplified from genomic DNA by multiplex PCR. Extracted genomic DNA from each cell subset was spread evenly across all wells of several immunoSEQ 96-well plates, with each plate serving as a replicate. For sorted subsets, roughly 0.2 ug genomic DNA, equal to about 30,000 T cell genomes, was loaded into each replicate PCR. Purified libraries were measured with a Qubit 3.0 fluorometer, size-checked on a Bioanalyzer 2100, and measured again with the KAPA Library Quantification kit. Every immunoSEQ 96-well plate was sequenced on a separate single-read 150-cycle Illumina NextSeq 550 flow cell. On the authors' methods: Because only junctional sequences without quality scores were contained in the immunoSEQ output, filtering matching that applied to full-length reads could not be performed. To assign V/J genes and CDR3, sequences were annotated using PyIR, a Python wrapper for IgBLAST v1.9, with IMGT germline references. Reads were removed for weak V/J assignments (E-value above 1e-6), missing CDR3, stop codons, out-of-frame junctions, or ambiguous translated residues. V3J clonotypes were defined as sequences sharing an identical inferred V gene, J gene, and CDR3 amino acid sequence. Percentage overlap between repertoires was calculated by dividing the number of shared unique clonotypes by the size of the smaller repertoire. RTK rarefaction, the Chao1 estimator, and Recon v2.1 estimates of unobserved clonotypes were used to assess repertoire richness. Generation probabilities for all TCRbeta clonotypes obtained by the gDNA method from a few donors were computed using OLGA. In its TCRdb copy, this immuneACCESS table keeps in-frame sequences only and misses some clones. Where compared with another copy, unresolved V genes explain less than half of these, and the others have no known cause. V and J calls and clone size are given by that table; D and trimming were obtained from the DNA. For this sample the table gives 1,500,000 or so clones, of which 98% to 99% were detected only once. Clones ranked in the top ten supply 0.3% to 0.45% of the sample.

The source of this sequence is a man aged 30-40 years in good health. The chain is encoded by TRBV5-4 joined to TRBJ2-5; the D gene remains uncertain. The sequenced material came from naive CD4+ T cells sorted from blood. This specimen's cell subset or site label, per the study, means: CD45RA+ positively selected. The DNA sequence follows: TGTGCCAGCAGCTTGCCAAAGTTGGAGACCCAGTACTTC. It codes for CASSLPKLETQYF.